The rows below give T cell receptor beta chains drawn from one sample of a study of blood T cell repertoires in COVID-19. Using immunoSEQ multiplex PCR, the repertoire was profiled, and TCRdb retains in-frame clones only, with some absent. Here the sample spans approximately 220,000 clones, about nine tenths being singletons. The sample taken for sequencing was PBMCs or T cells enriched from blood (not recorded which). Receptors originate from a woman in her twenties or thirties with acute COVID-19. Both conserved end residues are part of each CDR3. Fields, in order: D gene, V gene, clone size, J gene, CDR3 protein, CDR3 DNA. A D gene is named only where the DNA matches it firmly. A clone size is listed for some rows: how often the clone was seen (once, few, many), or a class if it is expanded.

d_call: TRBD1; v_call: TRBV15; clone_size: -; j_call: TRBJ1-4; cdr3_aa: CATSRTTGPNEKLFF; cdr3_nt: TGTGCCACCAGCAGAACGACAGGGCCTAATGAAAAACTGTTTTTT
d_call: -; v_call: TRBV27; clone_size: -; j_call: TRBJ1-2; cdr3_aa: CASSARQDYGYTF; cdr3_nt: TGTGCCAGCAGCGCCAGACAGGACTATGGCTACACCTTC
d_call: -; v_call: TRBV6-5; clone_size: -; j_call: TRBJ1-4; cdr3_aa: CASSYVTGKTLFF; cdr3_nt: TGTGCCAGCAGTTACGTTACAGGGAAAACCCTGTTTTTT
d_call: -; v_call: TRBV28; clone_size: -; j_call: TRBJ2-7; cdr3_aa: CASSLGRAYEQYF; cdr3_nt: TGTGCCAGCAGTTTAGGCAGGGCCTACGAGCAGTACTTC
d_call: TRBD1; v_call: TRBV27; clone_size: -; j_call: TRBJ2-7; cdr3_aa: CASSFRDRDYEQYF; cdr3_nt: TGTGCCAGCAGTTTCCGGGACAGGGACTACGAGCAGTACTTC
d_call: -; v_call: TRBV12-3/TRBV12-4; clone_size: -; j_call: TRBJ1-1; cdr3_aa: CASSFWQNTEAFF; cdr3_nt: TGTGCCAGCAGTTTCTGGCAGAACACTGAAGCTTTCTTT
d_call: -; v_call: TRBV5-6; clone_size: once; j_call: TRBJ1-5; cdr3_aa: CASSLSVNQPQHF; cdr3_nt: TGTGCCAGCAGCTTGTCTGTAAATCAGCCCCAGCATTTT
d_call: TRBD2; v_call: TRBV4-3; clone_size: once; j_call: TRBJ2-3; cdr3_aa: CASSRLAGGTDTQYF; cdr3_nt: TGCGCCAGCAGCCGACTAGCGGGAGGCACAGATACGCAGTATTTT
d_call: TRBD1; v_call: TRBV19; clone_size: few; j_call: TRBJ1-1; cdr3_aa: CASSRKRQGALTEAFF; cdr3_nt: TGTGCCAGTAGTCGAAAGCGACAGGGGGCATTAACTGAAGCTTTCTTT
d_call: TRBD1; v_call: TRBV19; clone_size: -; j_call: TRBJ1-5; cdr3_aa: CASSPRDRGIQPQHF; cdr3_nt: TGTGCCAGTAGTCCCCGGGACAGGGGAATTCAGCCCCAGCATTTT
d_call: -; v_call: TRBV14; clone_size: -; j_call: TRBJ2-3; cdr3_aa: CASSQGKPRATDTQYF; cdr3_nt: TGTGCCAGCAGCCAAGGAAAGCCCCGAGCCACAGATACGCAGTATTTT
d_call: TRBD2; v_call: TRBV18; clone_size: -; j_call: TRBJ2-5; cdr3_aa: CASSPRTSGEETQYF; cdr3_nt: TGTGCCAGCTCACCACGGACTAGCGGGGAAGAGACCCAGTACTTC
d_call: TRBD1; v_call: TRBV19; clone_size: -; j_call: TRBJ1-3; cdr3_aa: CASRRDRSGNTIYF; cdr3_nt: TGTGCCAGCAGACGGGACAGGTCGGGAAACACCATATATTTT
d_call: TRBD1; v_call: TRBV5-1; clone_size: -; j_call: TRBJ2-7; cdr3_aa: CASSPTQGTGEQYF; cdr3_nt: TGCGCCAGCAGCCCGACACAGGGGACGGGGGAGCAGTACTTC
d_call: -; v_call: TRBV29-1; clone_size: once; j_call: TRBJ1-2; cdr3_aa: CSVEGGGVNYGYTF; cdr3_nt: TGCAGCGTTGAAGGGGGCGGTGTAAACTATGGCTACACCTTC
d_call: -; v_call: TRBV2; clone_size: few; j_call: TRBJ1-6; cdr3_aa: CASSELRQGNSPLHF; cdr3_nt: TGTGCCAGCAGTGAACTACGCCAGGGCAATTCACCCCTCCACTTT
d_call: TRBD2; v_call: TRBV5-1; clone_size: -; j_call: TRBJ2-1; cdr3_aa: CASSLGTSLHNEQFF; cdr3_nt: TGCGCCAGCAGCTTGGGGACTAGCCTCCACAATGAGCAGTTCTTC
d_call: TRBD2; v_call: TRBV7-8; clone_size: -; j_call: TRBJ2-5; cdr3_aa: CASSFSGGDQETQYF; cdr3_nt: TGTGCCAGCAGCTTTAGCGGGGGGGACCAAGAGACCCAGTACTTC
d_call: -; v_call: TRBV7-9; clone_size: -; j_call: TRBJ2-5; cdr3_aa: CASSLYSTETQYF; cdr3_nt: TGTGCCAGCAGCTTATACAGTACCGAGACCCAGTACTTC
d_call: -; v_call: TRBV5-3; clone_size: -; j_call: TRBJ2-2; cdr3_aa: CARSNPGSGELFF; cdr3_nt: TGTGCCAGAAGCAACCCAGGGTCCGGGGAGCTGTTTTTT
d_call: TRBD2; v_call: TRBV28; clone_size: -; j_call: TRBJ2-7; cdr3_aa: CASSLGGGTRGYEQYF; cdr3_nt: TGTGCCAGCAGTTTAGGGGGAGGGACTAGAGGGTACGAGCAGTACTTC
d_call: -; v_call: TRBV9; clone_size: -; j_call: TRBJ2-7; cdr3_aa: CASSVEAGFSYEQYF; cdr3_nt: TGTGCCAGCAGCGTAGAGGCAGGCTTCTCCTACGAGCAGTACTTC
d_call: -; v_call: TRBV19; clone_size: -; j_call: TRBJ2-3; cdr3_aa: CASKRRVNTDTQYF; cdr3_nt: TGTGCCAGTAAACGTCGGGTTAACACAGATACGCAGTATTTT
d_call: TRBD2; v_call: TRBV5-1; clone_size: -; j_call: TRBJ2-5; cdr3_aa: CASSWEGPQETQYF; cdr3_nt: TGCGCCAGCAGCTGGGAGGGTCCTCAAGAGACCCAGTACTTC
d_call: TRBD2; v_call: TRBV24-1; clone_size: -; j_call: TRBJ2-2; cdr3_aa: CASWGGPGELFF; cdr3_nt: TGTGCCTCCTGGGGAGGGCCCGGGGAGCTGTTTTTT
d_call: -; v_call: TRBV7-9; clone_size: once; j_call: TRBJ1-2; cdr3_aa: CASSAATPWGYTF; cdr3_nt: TGTGCCAGCAGCGCGGCGACCCCGTGGGGCTACACCTTC
d_call: -; v_call: TRBV18; clone_size: -; j_call: TRBJ1-3; cdr3_aa: CASSPTRGTPNTIYF; cdr3_nt: TGTGCCAGCTCACCAACCCGGGGTACTCCAAACACCATATATTTT
d_call: TRBD2; v_call: TRBV19; clone_size: -; j_call: TRBJ2-1; cdr3_aa: CASSTDWGLAGGYNEQFF; cdr3_nt: TGTGCCAGTAGTACCGACTGGGGACTAGCGGGGGGGTACAATGAGCAGTTCTTC
d_call: -; v_call: TRBV4-3; clone_size: -; j_call: TRBJ1-1; cdr3_aa: CASSQVRGMRDTEAFF; cdr3_nt: TGCGCCAGCAGCCAAGTACGGGGAATGAGGGACACTGAAGCTTTCTTT
d_call: -; v_call: TRBV7-2; clone_size: -; j_call: TRBJ2-2; cdr3_aa: CASTPGRRSGELFF; cdr3_nt: TGTGCCAGCACCCCCGGGAGAAGGTCCGGGGAGCTGTTTTTT
d_call: -; v_call: TRBV9; clone_size: -; j_call: TRBJ1-2; cdr3_aa: CASSEPLSGGNYGYTF; cdr3_nt: TGTGCCAGCAGCGAACCCCTCTCTGGGGGGAACTATGGCTACACCTTC
d_call: TRBD1; v_call: TRBV2; clone_size: -; j_call: TRBJ1-4; cdr3_aa: CASRETGTENEKLFF; cdr3_nt: TGTGCCAGCAGGGAAACCGGGACAGAGAATGAAAAACTGTTTTTT
d_call: -; v_call: TRBV6-2/TRBV6-3; clone_size: once; j_call: TRBJ2-6; cdr3_aa: CASSLEGTGANVLTF; cdr3_nt: TGTGCCAGCAGTTTAGAGGGAACTGGGGCCAACGTCCTGACTTTC
d_call: -; v_call: TRBV15; clone_size: -; j_call: TRBJ1-5; cdr3_aa: CATSEGSRFSNQPQHF; cdr3_nt: TGTGCCACCAGCGAGGGATCCCGGTTTAGCAATCAGCCCCAGCATTTT
d_call: TRBD2; v_call: TRBV7-2; clone_size: -; j_call: TRBJ2-1; cdr3_aa: CASSFRLAGGLVEQFF; cdr3_nt: TGTGCCAGCAGCTTTAGACTAGCGGGGGGTCTGGTGGAGCAGTTCTTC
d_call: TRBD1; v_call: TRBV28; clone_size: -; j_call: TRBJ1-1; cdr3_aa: CASSPDRELPEAFF; cdr3_nt: TGTGCCAGCAGCCCCGACAGGGAGCTTCCTGAAGCTTTCTTT
d_call: -; v_call: TRBV2; clone_size: -; j_call: TRBJ2-7; cdr3_aa: CASTQEGPSSYEQYF; cdr3_nt: TGTGCCAGCACCCAGGAGGGCCCGAGCTCCTACGAGCAGTACTTC
d_call: -; v_call: TRBV4-1; clone_size: -; j_call: TRBJ1-2; cdr3_aa: CASSPGGAFRGYTF; cdr3_nt: TGCGCCAGCAGCCCTGGGGGGGCATTCCGTGGCTACACCTTC
d_call: -; v_call: TRBV4-1; clone_size: -; j_call: TRBJ1-4; cdr3_aa: CASSLREDLQEKLFF; cdr3_nt: TGCGCCAGCAGCCTCCGGGAGGACCTACAGGAAAAACTGTTTTTT
d_call: -; v_call: TRBV28; clone_size: -; j_call: TRBJ1-3; cdr3_aa: CASSLQGSGNTIYF; cdr3_nt: TGTGCCAGCAGCCTACAGGGTTCTGGAAACACCATATATTTT
d_call: TRBD2; v_call: TRBV7-8; clone_size: -; j_call: TRBJ2-3; cdr3_aa: CASSLWGASGGTDTQYF; cdr3_nt: TGTGCCAGCAGCCTGTGGGGGGCTAGCGGGGGGACAGATACGCAGTATTTT
d_call: TRBD1; v_call: TRBV5-5; clone_size: once; j_call: TRBJ1-5; cdr3_aa: CASSLEDRGIWSNQPQHF; cdr3_nt: TGTGCCAGCAGCTTGGAGGACAGGGGGATCTGGAGCAATCAGCCCCAGCATTTT
d_call: TRBD1; v_call: TRBV7-6; clone_size: -; j_call: TRBJ2-1; cdr3_aa: CASSLALLGTASNEQFF; cdr3_nt: TGTGCCAGCAGCTTAGCGCTACTCGGGACAGCTAGTAATGAGCAGTTCTTC
d_call: -; v_call: TRBV5-6; clone_size: once; j_call: TRBJ2-2; cdr3_aa: CASSRGITGELFF; cdr3_nt: TGTGCCAGCTCACGGGGGATCACCGGGGAGCTGTTTTTT
d_call: -; v_call: TRBV6-4; clone_size: -; j_call: TRBJ2-2; cdr3_aa: CASRRESLTGELFF; cdr3_nt: TGTGCCAGCCGCCGGGAAAGCTTGACCGGGGAGCTGTTTTTT
d_call: -; v_call: TRBV12-5; clone_size: -; j_call: TRBJ2-5; cdr3_aa: CASGTPLSGSETQYF; cdr3_nt: TGTGCTAGTGGTACTCCCTTAAGCGGGTCTGAGACCCAGTACTTC
d_call: -; v_call: TRBV7-9; clone_size: -; j_call: TRBJ2-2; cdr3_aa: CASSLERTPTGELFF; cdr3_nt: TGTGCCAGCAGCTTAGAGAGGACTCCCACCGGGGAGCTGTTTTTT
d_call: TRBD1; v_call: TRBV18; clone_size: -; j_call: TRBJ1-1; cdr3_aa: CASSPRDSLVNTEAFF; cdr3_nt: TGTGCCAGCTCACCTAGGGACAGTTTAGTAAACACTGAAGCTTTCTTT
d_call: -; v_call: TRBV30; clone_size: -; j_call: TRBJ1-5; cdr3_aa: CAWGTRSNQPQHF; cdr3_nt: TGTGCCTGGGGGACACGGAGCAATCAGCCCCAGCATTTT
d_call: -; v_call: TRBV20-1; clone_size: once; j_call: TRBJ2-5; cdr3_aa: CSAEFEETQYF; cdr3_nt: TGCAGTGCCGAGTTTGAAGAGACCCAGTACTTC
d_call: TRBD1; v_call: TRBV5-1; clone_size: -; j_call: TRBJ1-1; cdr3_aa: CASSFSTGGLNTEAFF; cdr3_nt: TGCGCCAGCAGCTTTTCGACAGGGGGATTGAACACTGAAGCTTTCTTT